These 27 T cell receptor beta chains originate from one sample sequenced in a study of molecular identifiers for immune sequencing clone quantification. From the PCR reads, TCRdb called clonotypes with MiXCR, one entry per CDR3 protein. Seen here are approximately 500,000 distinct CDR3 sequences, roughly a fifth observed once, and the top ten hold around 0.84%. The sequenced material came from naive CD8+ T cells from blood, with Jurkat cell RNA spiked in. Subset in this sample: FACS-sorted CD8+CD4-CCR7+CD45RA+ naive T cells. The receptors were gathered from a human donor in good health. Some libraries in this study had Jurkat cell RNA spiked in.

V gene TRBV20-1 combines with J gene TRBJ2-7; 9 bases fit TRBD1. Germline V gene sequence: CDR1 DFQATT, CDR2 SNEGSKA (reference sequence). V dropped 7 bases and J dropped 2; count of bases not matched to a gene: 15. This CDR3 has 16 residues. The CDR3 here is CSDRDRALLGTYEQYF. The CDR3 DNA sequence: TGCAGTGACCGGGACAGGGCCCTTCTGGGCACCTACGAGCAGTACTTC.

This clonotype has just a few counts. The rearrangement uses TRBV6-5 and TRBJ1-3; D gene uncertain. Germline CDR1 is MNHEY and CDR2 is SVGAGI. The CDR3 consists of 16 residues. The ends were cut back, 2 bases at V and 0 bases at J, with 11 bases in the middle. The CDR3 bases are TGTGCCAGCAGTTACCTAGACGGAAGCTCTGGAAACACCATATATTTT. Protein: CASSYLDGSSGNTIYF.

Regarding this clonotype: A single base separates this from a much larger clone, so it may be a read error. V gene TRBV7-2 combines with J gene TRBJ1-6; 7 bases are a match to TRBD1. The ends lost 6 bases at V and 0 bases at J; junction bases unmatched: 8. The CDR3 totals 17 residues. Germline V gene lookup returns CDR1 SGHTA and CDR2 FQGNSA. The CDR3 reads CASSLIPGGSYNSPLHF. CDR3 in DNA: TGTGCCAGCAGTCTTATCCCAGGGGGCTCCTATAATTCACCCCTCCACTTT.

The rearrangement links TRBV27 to TRBJ2-3; tentative D call: TRBD1 (6 bases). Gene TRBJ1-5 matches the end of the DNA better, so the J call may be wrong. In germline, CDR1 is MNHEY, CDR2 SMNVEV (reference sequence). The CDR3 has 15 amino acids. CDR3: CASSWGTGTTDTQHF. Written as DNA, the CDR3 is TGTGCCAGCAGTTGGGGAACAGGGACCACAGATACGCAGCATTTT.

This clonotype was observed a few times. The gene calls are TRBV5-6 and TRBJ2-7; no clear D. Trimming took off 0 bases at V and 0 bases at J, with 10 bases between the two ends. The CDR3 is made up of 15 amino acids. Germline V CDR1 and CDR2: SGHDT, YYEEEE. The CDR3 region has the DNA TGTGCCAGCAGCTTGGTTCGTTCAAGCTCCTACGAGCAGTACTTC. It is translated as CASSLVRSSSYEQYF.

As to this clonotype: This could be a read error, since a much larger clone is one nucleotide away. This chain connects TRBV30 to TRBJ2-3; no clear D. In germline, CDR1 is GTSNPN, CDR2 SVGIG (reference sequence). The CDR3 spans 13 residues. The CDR3 DNA reads as TGTGCCTGGAGTGTCCTAGACACAGATACGCAGTGTTTT. Encoded protein: CAWSVLDTDTQCF.

This clonotype was found many times. The chain is built from TRBV9 and TRBJ2-3; no clear D gene. There are 13 residues in the CDR3. V lost 4 bases, J lost 2 bases, and 8 bases lay in between. The germline gives CDR1 SGDLS, CDR2 YYNGEE. CDR3 sequence reads: CASSNQYTDTQYF. Here the CDR3 DNA reads TGTGCCAGCAGCAACCAATACACAGATACGCAGTATTTT.

The chain is built from TRBV12-3 or TRBV12-4 and TRBJ2-3, with D perhaps matching TRBD2 (6 bases). V lost 8 bases, J lost 1 base, and 13 bases lay in between. The CDR3 is made up of 14 amino acids. The CDR3 region has the DNA TGTGCCAGCTGCTCTAGCGTGGGCACAGATACGCAGTATTTT. Protein sequence: CASCSSVGTDTQYF.

This clonotype was recorded at least ten times. This rearrangement joins TRBV6-1 to TRBJ2-3, with D tentatively TRBD1 (5 bases). The length of the CDR3 is 16 residues. Germline lookup yields CDR1 MNHNS and CDR2 SASEGT. V lost 4 bases, J lost 0 bases, and 14 bases lay in between. The CDR3 reads CASSVYDRQSTDTQYF. The DNA for the CDR3 is TGTGCCAGCAGTGTCTACGACAGACAGAGCACAGATACGCAGTATTTT.

The chain employs TRBV4-3 and TRBJ2-7; TRBD2 agrees at 9 bases. Germline V lookup: CDR1 LGHNA, CDR2 YSLEER. There are 16 residues in the CDR3. With V trimmed by 1 base and J by 6 bases, 10 bases remained unmatched. The CDR3 coding sequence is TGCGCCAGCAGCCAAGCGGATAGCGGGAGAGGTTGCGAGCAGTACTTC. Protein product: CASSQADSGRGCEQYF.

In the case of this clonotype: This could be a read error, since a much larger clone is one nucleotide away. This sequence joins TRBV20-1 and TRBJ2-7; 9 bases fit TRBD2. V was pared by 6 bases and J by 7 bases, with 28 bases of the junction left unmatched. The germline V gene encodes CDR1 DFQATT and CDR2 SNEGSKA (reference sequence). This CDR3 is 19 amino acids long. CDR3 coding DNA: TGCAGTGCACCGCTTTTACAAAGCTCGGTAGCGGGAGAACCCAGAGAGCAGTACTTC. This codes for CSAPLLQSSVAGEPREQYF.

This clonotype has ten or more counts. The V gene is TRBV7-2, the J gene TRBJ2-1, with 7 bases matching TRBD2. Trimming cost V 4 bases and J 2 bases; bases outside gene matches: 5. CDR1 and CDR2 from the germline V gene are SGHTA and FQGNSA. The CDR3 runs 15 residues. This CDR3 reads CASSSVGGAYNEQFF. In DNA form, the CDR3 reads TGTGCCAGCAGCTCGGTGGGGGGGGCCTACAATGAGCAGTTCTTC.

This clonotype was detected ten times or more. The rearrangement links TRBV6-5 to TRBJ1-3, with D hard to call. Trimming took 0 bases from V and 0 from J, leaving 9 bases between them. The CDR3 has 16 residues. Germline CDR1 is MNHEY and CDR2 is SVGAGI. In DNA form, the CDR3 reads TGTGCCAGCAGTTACTCGATGTGGAGCTCTGGAAACACCATATATTTT. Its protein is CASSYSMWSSGNTIYF.

This clonotype was seen only a few times. The gene calls are TRBV6-2 or TRBV6-3 and TRBJ2-7; no firm D call. This CDR3 has 11 residues. Germline V gene sequence: CDR1 MNHEY, CDR2 SVGEGT. V lost 7 bases and J 6 bases, leaving 10 bases between the germline ends. In DNA form, the CDR3 reads TGTGCCAGCACCCGCTCGGGCGAGCAGTACTTC. This translates into CASTRSGEQYF.

Of note for this clonotype: The junction does not match germline at one end; this may be a read error. CDR3 sequence (DNA): TGTGCCGGCAGTTTTGGTCCGGGGTCCTACAATGAGCAGTTCTTC. Protein: CAGSFGPGSYNEQFF. The chain couples TRBV12-3 or TRBV12-4 to TRBJ2-1; possibly TRBD2 for D (5 bases). The length of the CDR3 is 15 residues.

J is TRBJ1-2 and V is TRBV7-9; D not resolved. This CDR3 comprises 12 residues. With 2 bases removed from V and 7 bases from J, the gap between germline ends came to 8 bases. Germline V CDR1 and CDR2: SEHNR, FQNEAQ (reference sequence). The CDR3 sequence is CASSLNRFGYTF. CDR3 DNA: TGTGCCAGCAGCTTAAATCGTTTTGGCTACACCTTC.

This clonotype was recorded many times. The rearrangement links TRBV9 to TRBJ2-5; D possibly corresponds to TRBD2 (7 bases). Germline loops: CDR1 SGDLS, CDR2 YYNGEE. The CDR3 covers 15 residues. Trimming shortened V by 0 bases and J by 5 bases, and 14 bases separated the two germline ends. The CDR3 region is CASSVVAGAVETQYF. The DNA for the CDR3 is TGTGCCAGCAGCGTAGTGGCGGGGGCCGTGGAGACCCAGTACTTC.

This clonotype was observed many times. This rearrangement joins TRBV20-1 to TRBJ2-3; 11 bases are a match to TRBD2. The CDR3 has 16 residues. The V segment lost 5 bases and the J segment 2 bases; nucleotides outside the gene matches: 9. Germline CDR1 DFQATT, CDR2 SNEGSKA (reference sequence). CDR3 sequence: CSARPTTSGDTDTQYF. Here the CDR3 DNA reads TGCAGTGCTCGCCCCACGACTAGCGGGGACACAGATACGCAGTATTTT.

This clonotype appeared many times. The V call is TRBV7-9, the J call TRBJ1-4; TRBD1 might be the D (5 bases). CDR3 size: 16 residues. Germline lookup yields CDR1 SEHNR and CDR2 FQNEAQ (reference sequence). The V end was cut by 1 base, the J end by 0 bases, with 9 bases between. The chain's CDR3 is CASSLETGATNEKLFF. The CDR3 DNA reads TGTGCCAGCAGCTTAGAGACGGGGGCAACTAATGAAAAACTGTTTTTT.

This clonotype has more than one count but fewer than ten. The rearrangement uses TRBV9 and TRBJ2-2; 8 positions match TRBD2. Germline CDR1 and CDR2: SGDLS and YYNGEE. The trim removed 0 bases at V and 5 bases at J, leaving 9 bases unmatched. The CDR3 length is 17 residues. CDR3 sequence reads: CASSVGGGRTGTGELFF. Here the CDR3 DNA reads TGTGCCAGCAGCGTAGGCGGCGGGAGGACTGGTACCGGGGAGCTGTTTTTT.

This chain joins TRBV4-3 and TRBJ2-6; no clear D gene. The CDR3 extends over 18 amino acids. Per the germline V gene, CDR1 is LGHNA and CDR2 is YSLEER. The V and J ends lost 4 bases and 1 base respectively, with 17 bases between them. The CDR3 sequence: CASSPLRYGESGANVLTF. CDR3 sequence (DNA): TGCGCCAGCAGCCCTCTAAGGTATGGGGAATCTGGGGCCAACGTCCTGACTTTC.

This chain uses TRBV7-2 with TRBJ2-1, with D possibly called TRBD1 or TRBD2 (5 bases each). The CDR3 runs 17 residues. Germline V lookup: CDR1 SGHTA, CDR2 FQGNSA. Trimming pared 5 bases from V and 8 bases from J, leaving 25 bases between. The CDR3 DNA reads as TGTGCCAGCAGCCCGCCACCGGGACCCAGGCCCGGCGATGAGCAGTTCTTC. Residues: CASSPPPGPRPGDEQFF.

This clonotype was recorded many times. This chain joins TRBV4-1 and TRBJ1-1; D ambiguous. Germline V CDR1 and CDR2: MGHRA, YSYEKL. This CDR3 spans 13 amino acids. Trimming pared 0 bases from V and 7 bases from J, leaving 9 bases between. CDR3 DNA sequence: TGCGCCAGCAGCCAAGATATGGATTATGAAGCTTTCTTT. Its protein product is CASSQDMDYEAFF.

Ten or more counts support this clonotype. The chain couples TRBV12-5 to TRBJ2-5, with no clear D. The ends were cut back, 1 base at V and 2 bases at J, with 8 bases in the middle. Per the germline V gene, CDR1 is LGHNT and CDR2 is FRNRAP. The CDR3 contains 14 residues. For the CDR3, the DNA is TGTGCTAGTGGTTTGGCTCACGCGCAAGAGACCCAGTACTTC. Its translation: CASGLAHAQETQYF.

This clonotype appeared many times. V gene TRBV5-6 combines with J gene TRBJ2-3; 7 bases are shared with TRBD2. The CDR3 has 17 residues. Germline CDR1 SGHDT, CDR2 YYEEEE. The junction had 15 bases not matched to a gene; V was cut back by 3 bases and J by 5 bases. CDR3 sequence reads: CASSSREAGVSVDTQYF. The CDR3 region has the DNA TGTGCCAGCAGCTCCAGGGAGGCGGGAGTTTCGGTAGATACGCAGTATTTT.

The chain couples TRBV12-3 or TRBV12-4 to TRBJ2-3; 7 bases fit TRBD2. Trimming took 6 bases from V and 0 from J; bases not matched to a gene: 9. The CDR3 length is 16 residues. DNA of the CDR3: TGTGCCAGCAGCCCCATGGGCGGGGGAAGCACAGATACGCAGTATTTT. It translates to CASSPMGGGSTDTQYF.

This clonotype was picked up many times. The chain uses TRBV7-2 and TRBJ1-3; D gene unclear. Trimming removed 7 bases from V and 2 bases from J, with 9 bases in between. Germline V gene data show CDR1 as SGHTA and CDR2 as FQGNSA. The CDR3 is made up of 13 amino acids. CDR3 sequence reads: CASTHYTGNTIYF. For the CDR3, the DNA is TGTGCCAGCACCCACTACACTGGAAACACCATATATTTT.